This entry lists 18 T cell receptor beta chains sequenced from one sample in a study of Ad26.COV2.S vaccination and SARS-CoV-2 variants. This table comes from immunoSEQ multiplex PCR, and its TCRdb copy is limited to in-frame clones, with some not included. The sample holds 300,000 to 450,000 clones, approximately 81% seen once. Treatment specified: some 19 received Ad26.COV2.S at low or high dose, single or two shots; about 5 received placebo; per-sample allocation not given. Sampling happened 63 days after the first vaccine or placebo injection. Here the sequenced sample was peripheral blood, taken in a trial of Ad26.COV2.S vaccine versus placebo. The receptors shown here come from a person aged 18-65 years who received the Ad26.COV2.S COVID-19 vaccine or a placebo.

This chain connects TRBV6-2 or TRBV6-3 to TRBJ2-7; 10 bases agree with TRBD1. The germline gives CDR1 MNHEY, CDR2 SVGEGT. Unmatched junction bases numbered 8, after V lost 4 bases and J lost 5 bases. The CDR3 is 15 residues long. CDR3 region: CASSFPGQGSHEQYF. The CDR3 nucleotides are TGTGCCAGCAGTTTCCCGGGACAGGGGTCCCACGAGCAGTACTTC.

The J gene is TRBJ2-7, the V gene TRBV2, with a possible D match to TRBD1 (6 bases). CDR1 is SNHLY, CDR2 FYNNEI, per germline. The CDR3 contains 15 residues. Between the trimmed V and J ends, which lost 2 bases and 6 bases, there was a span of 17 bases. CDR3 DNA sequence: TGTGCCAGCAGTGAACGACAGGCAAGGGGACGCGAGCAGTACTTC. Its protein product is CASSERQARGREQYF.

V gene TRBV5-6 combines with J gene TRBJ2-7; D not resolved. The V and J ends lost 4 bases and 2 bases respectively, with 16 bases between them. From germline, CDR1 is SGHDT and CDR2 YYEEEE. The CDR3 contains 15 residues. The CDR3 protein is CASSPRWGSTYEQYF. In nucleotides, the CDR3 is TGTGCCAGCAGCCCCCGATGGGGTAGTACCTACGAGCAGTACTTC.

The chain uses TRBV5-4 and TRBJ1-1, with 8 bases lining up with TRBD1. The CDR3 totals 15 residues. The V gene end was trimmed by 4 bases and the J gene end by 3 bases; junction bases not matched to a gene: 8. The V gene's germline CDR1 is SGHNT and CDR2 YYREEE (reference sequence). CDR3 amino acids: CASSRPGGVHTEAFF. CDR3 sequence (DNA): TGTGCCAGCAGCAGACCAGGGGGCGTGCACACTGAAGCTTTCTTT.

V gene TRBV24-1 combines with J gene TRBJ2-3; 7 nucleotides line up with TRBD1. The CDR3 spans 15 residues. Germline CDR1 is KGHDR and CDR2 is SFDVKD. V was pared by 3 bases and J by 4 bases, with 6 bases of the junction left unmatched. The chain's CDR3 is CATSDLDRASDTQYF. DNA for the CDR3: TGTGCCACCAGTGATCTAGACAGGGCCTCAGATACGCAGTATTTT.

The J gene is TRBJ2-1, the V gene TRBV10-2; 11 bases align to TRBD2. In germline, CDR1 is WSHSY, CDR2 SAAADI. Unmatched junction bases numbered 2, after V lost 3 bases and J lost 1 base. The CDR3 loop spans 16 amino acids. CDR3 DNA: TGCGCCAGCAGTGACCTAGCGGGAGGATCCTACAATGAGCAGTTCTTC. Its protein is CASSDLAGGSYNEQFF.

V usage is TRBV3-1 (or the pseudogene TRBV3-2) and J usage is TRBJ2-1; 8 bases agree with TRBD1. Per germline, CDR1 LGHDT and CDR2 YNNKEL (reference sequence). The CDR3 has 14 amino acids. V shed 8 bases and J 3 bases; nucleotides not matched to a gene: 6. CDR3 nucleotides: TGTGCCAGCTTATCGGACAGGGTCTACAATGAGCAGTTCTTC. Translating it yields CASLSDRVYNEQFF.

This rearrangement joins TRBV19 to TRBJ1-3, with D possibly being TRBD1 (5 bases). The length of the CDR3 is 12 residues. Deletions cut 5 bases from V and 8 bases from J, with 10 bases between. Germline V CDR1 and CDR2: LNHDA, SQIVND (reference sequence). The CDR3 DNA sequence: TGTGCCAGTAGTGCCGGGACTTACACCATATATTTT. Translated, it gives CASSAGTYTIYF.

This clone has a single count. CDR3 protein: CASSSPGQGEEQYF. The CDR3 nucleotides are TGTGCCAGCAGTTCCCCCGGACAGGGGGAAGAGCAGTACTTC. This chain uses TRBV28 with TRBJ2-7; 10 bases are a match to TRBD1. The CDR3 has 14 residues. Trimming cost V 4 bases and J 7 bases; bases outside gene matches: 7. Germline V CDR1 and CDR2: MDHEN, SYDVKM. Looking up the rest from reference TRBV28 and TRBJ2-7 gives the full variable domain: DVKVTQSSRYLVKRTGEKVFLECVQDMDHENMFWYRQDPGLGLRLIYFSYDVKMKEKGDIPEGYSVSREKKERFSLILESASTNQTSMYLCASSSPGQGEEQYFGPGTRLTVT.

The J gene is TRBJ1-5, the V gene TRBV28; TRBD1 matches at 10 bases. There are 15 residues in the CDR3. The germline V gene has CDR1 MDHEN and CDR2 SYDVKM. The ends lost 5 bases at V and 7 bases at J; junction bases unmatched: 8. The CDR3 sequence: CASSRDRGGGQPQHF. The CDR3 DNA follows: TGTGCCAGCAGTCGGGACAGGGGAGGAGGGCAGCCCCAGCATTTT.

This chain uses TRBV28 with TRBJ2-6, with 7 bases aligning to TRBD2. The CDR3 covers 15 residues. V gave up 6 bases and J gave up 2 bases; unmatched junction bases: 4. Germline V gives CDR1 MDHEN, CDR2 SYDVKM. CDR3 DNA: TGTGCCAGCAGCCCTGGGACTACTGGGGCCAACGTCCTGACTTTC. This translates into CASSPGTTGANVLTF.

The chain employs TRBV25-1 and TRBJ1-2; 11 bases are shared with TRBD1. The V gene end was trimmed by 3 bases and the J gene end by 4 bases; junction bases not matched to a gene: 4. This CDR3 is built from 15 residues. Germline lookup yields CDR1 MGHDK and CDR2 SYGVNS. The CDR3 DNA reads TGTGCCAGCAGTGACTGGACAGGGGGCTTCTATGGCTACACCTTC. This translates into CASSDWTGGFYGYTF.

This chain uses TRBV5-1 with TRBJ2-6, with D unresolved. Looked up from germline, CDR1 is SGHRS and CDR2 is YFSETQ. The CDR3 sequence is 16 residues long. V dropped 0 bases and J dropped 0 bases, with 7 bases sitting between them. The DNA of the CDR3 is TGCGCCAGCAGCTTGGATGGGTCCTCTGGGGCCAACGTCCTGACTTTC. Its translation: CASSLDGSSGANVLTF.

This clone was counted at least ten times. This chain connects TRBV5-1 to TRBJ1-2; a weak D match, TRBD1 (5 bases). The V gene's germline CDR1 is SGHRS and CDR2 YFSETQ. This CDR3 has 13 residues. Trimming took off 4 bases at V and 2 bases at J, with 9 bases between the two ends. The CDR3 is CASSTTDNYGYTF. CDR3 coding DNA: TGCGCCAGCAGCACGACAGACAACTATGGCTACACCTTC.

J is TRBJ2-3 and V is TRBV4-3; TRBD2 matches at 8 bases. This CDR3 spans 13 amino acids. From germline, CDR1 is LGHNA and CDR2 YSLEER. V was clipped by 1 base and J by 9 bases; unmatched bases: 3. Written as DNA, the CDR3 is TGCGCCAGCAGCCAAGTCTTAGCGGGGACGCAGTATTTT. It codes for CASSQVLAGTQYF.

This rearrangement joins TRBV9 to TRBJ2-7; D could derive from TRBD1 or TRBD2 (6 bases each). Germline CDR1 and CDR2: SGDLS and YYNGEE. Trimming cost V 0 bases and J 7 bases, with 11 bases left between them. The CDR3 runs to 13 residues. This CDR3 reads CASSVVLGGEQYF. The DNA of the CDR3 is TGTGCCAGCAGCGTAGTATTAGGGGGGGAGCAGTACTTC.

The chain couples TRBV7-9 to TRBJ2-7; tentatively, D is TRBD1 or TRBD2 (5 bases each). V was cut by 3 bases and J by 4 bases, with 16 bases left in between. Germline V gives CDR1 SEHNR, CDR2 FQNEAQ (reference sequence). This CDR3 is built from 15 residues. Written as DNA, the CDR3 is TGTGCCAGCAGCTTTCCGGGACGCGAGAATTACGAGCAGTACTTC. It yields the protein CASSFPGRENYEQYF. Looking up the rest from reference TRBV7-9 and TRBJ2-7 gives the full variable domain: DTGVSQNPRHKITKRGQNVTFRCDPISEHNRLYWYRQTLGQGPEFLTYFQNEAQLEKSRLLSDRFSAERPKGSFSTLEIQRTEQGDSAMYLCASSFPGRENYEQYFGPGTRLTVT.

On this clone: This CDR3 is also generated by other DNA sequences in the sample. The chain uses TRBV12-3 or TRBV12-4 and TRBJ2-7; TRBD1 aligns across 7 bases. This CDR3 spans 13 amino acids. With V trimmed by 6 bases and J by 3 bases, 5 bases remained unmatched. The CDR3 protein is CASSLDRDYEQYF. In DNA form, the CDR3 reads TGTGCCAGCAGCCTCGACAGGGACTACGAGCAGTACTTC.